This T cell receptor (beta chain) emerged from a study of blood T cell dynamics during melanoma immunotherapy (dated by TCRdb to about 2020). Study-wide context: The patients had metastatic melanoma and were given first-line pembrolizumab or nivolumab plus ipilimumab as standard of care in the United Kingdom. A training cohort was formed from consecutive patients, and a further independent group of patients from the same centre was pooled into an external validation set. To find early correlates of response, the study profiled the peripheral T cell receptor repertoires of patients with metastatic melanoma both before and after one cycle of checkpoint inhibitor therapy.

What the research found in general, with its limitations: Whether the T cell clones behind the repertoire changes were melanoma-specific or instead reflected general immune activation was something the study could not determine. The relatively small sample size was recognized as a factor that could limit how well the results generalize. Of the sorted CD8+ subsets, TIE cells had both the greatest clonality and the greatest similarity to cfDNA CDR3 sequences, which suggests active turnover converging on dominant clones.

CDR1 MNHNY and CDR2 SVGAGI were looked up in the germline V gene (reference sequence). The CDR3 goes from the cysteine to the phenylalanine over 15 residues. The entry retains the CDR3 DNA only, 45 bases that are in frame from base 1. Trimmed from V: 6 bases; trimmed from J: 3 bases; junction bases lacking a gene match: 10. The entire DNA extracted from each sorted CD8+ T cell subset was loaded into the assay. TCR beta CDR3 sequences were amplified from genomic DNA using the immunoSEQ TCRb Assay kit according to manufacturer instructions. The KAPA Library Quantification Kit for Illumina platforms was used to quantify pooled libraries by qPCR. Pooled libraries were sequenced on an Illumina NextSeq 500, clustered at roughly 0.6-1.2 pM. Per the source publication's procedure: Analysis of the TCR data relied on immunoSEQ ANALYZER and the R LymphoSeq package. A rearrangement efficiency score was calculated as productive divided by the sum of productive and non-productive CDR3 sequences. Clonality was measured with the Gini coefficient and diversity with the Renyi index at alpha=1, and both measures were compared pairwise between timepoints within each patient. Clonal relatedness, based on an edit distance of 3, and repertoire similarity, based on the Bhattacharyya coefficient, were both computed in LymphoSeq. To classify response, a linear discriminant analysis based on week-3 changes in clonality and diversity was built using the R MASS and caret packages. This immuneACCESS table, as held by TCRdb, lists in-frame sequences with V and J called but not all clones. Of the missing ones, under half trace to an unresolved V gene in checked studies; the others have no known cause. That table gives V, J and clone size, and the DNA gave D and trimming. The table for this sample lists around 13,000 clones; roughly 89% of them were counted only once. The top ten clonotypes cover over 0.15% of the sample.

Comments on this clone: Its target antigen remains unknown. No base quality values were provided; no much bigger clone lies one nucleotide off.

The time point label on this specimen signifies: week 3, after first cycle of checkpoint inhibitor. Blood samples were collected before treatment (T0) and at week 3 (W3), after the first cycle of checkpoint blockade. Except for a couple of patients with rapid clinical progression, response was assessed 12 weeks after the first infusion by RECIST 1.1; disease control meant complete response, partial response or stable disease. Patients were not eligible if they had prior systemic cancer treatment, concomitant immunosuppressant therapy or synchronous other active malignancies. Sorted CD8+ memory and naive T cell subsets were sequenced at T0 and W3 from six patients, three progressing and three with disease control. Lymphoprep and SepMate tubes were used to isolate PBMC from blood, and red cell lysis was then performed. QIAamp DNA Blood Mini kits were used to extract DNA from PBMC and sorted T cell subsets. Before DNA extraction, CD8+ T cell subsets were live-sorted on a FACSAria III cytometer and then frozen. Fresh PBMC intended for flow cytometry were kept at 4 degrees C in PBS containing approximately 1.8% fetal bovine serum and were analyzed within 25 hours.

The sequence links TRBV6-6 to TRBJ1-2; TRBD1 agrees with 7 junctional bases. The material sequenced was effector memory CD8+ T cells from blood, taken from a patient treated with checkpoint blockade. The receptor comes from a human donor with melanoma. DNA sequence: TGTGCCAGCAGAGATGACAGGGCGGTTCACTATGGCTACACCTTC. This gives the protein CASRDDRAVHYGYTF.